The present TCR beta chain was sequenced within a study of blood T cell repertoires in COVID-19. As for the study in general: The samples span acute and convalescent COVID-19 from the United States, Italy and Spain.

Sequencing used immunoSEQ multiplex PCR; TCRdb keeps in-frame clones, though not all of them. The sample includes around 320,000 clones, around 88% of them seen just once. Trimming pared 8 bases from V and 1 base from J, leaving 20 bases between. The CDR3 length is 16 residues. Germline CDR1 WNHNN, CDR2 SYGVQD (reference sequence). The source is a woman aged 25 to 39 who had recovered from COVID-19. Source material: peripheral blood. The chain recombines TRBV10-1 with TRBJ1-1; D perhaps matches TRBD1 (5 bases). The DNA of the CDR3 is TGCGCCAGCCCACGGGCAGGGTCCTGGGCGAACACTGAAGCTTTCTTT. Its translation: CASPRAGSWANTEAFF.